The following is a T cell receptor (beta chain) sequence with its context. Its antigen remains unknown. One end of the junction fails to match germline, which may point to a read error. The sorted Tregs were CD4+CD25+CD127-/low cells. Study outcomes and limitations: Tumor Tregs overlapped most with tumor, then blood, naive CD4+ cells. Tumor memory CD4+ T cell TCR gene usage was found to cluster with blood and lymph node memory CD4+ cells and with lymph node naive CD4+ cells.

Full-length variable regions came from constant-region reverse primers plus semi-nested Nested Universal Primer A PCR. TCRdb called the 5' RACE reads again in MiXCR, with one record for every CDR3 protein. The sample lists tens of thousands of distinct CDR3 sequences, 25% to 30% occurring once. Germline CDR1 reads SGHRS; CDR2 reads YFSETQ. This CDR3 is 15 amino acids long. This clonotype was obtained from a female donor with breast cancer. The chain combines TRBV5-1 with TRBJ2-5; tentative D call: TRBD1 (5 bases). Sequenced sample: tumor-infiltrating Tregs sorted from the breast tumor. DNA for the CDR3: TGCGCCAGCAGCTTGGGACAGCACCCGCAAGAGACCCGGTACTTC. Encoded protein: CASSLGQHPQETRYF.